These 14 T cell receptor beta chains came from one sample sequenced in a study of T cells in Graves' hyperthyroidism and ophthalmopathy. Using RNA transcripts as the source, TCR beta CDR3 regions were amplified. Initially, a first-round RT-PCR of the TCR CDR3 employed the HTBI primer set. TCRdb itself ran the multiplex PCR reads through MiXCR, one entry per CDR3 protein. Here the sample spans 150,000 or so distinct CDR3 sequences, roughly a fifth being singletons. Input material: blood. The receptor set was obtained from a woman aged 50 to 60 with Graves' hyperthyroidism that later progressed to Graves' ophthalmopathy.

The chain uses TRBV4-1 and TRBJ2-5; possibly TRBD2 for D (5 bases). Germline CDR1 MGHRA, CDR2 YSYEKL. The CDR3 totals 16 residues. Trimming stripped 0 bases from V and 2 bases from J, with 13 bases between. CDR3 residues: CASSQDSRAAQETQYF. The CDR3 coding sequence is TGCGCCAGCAGCCAAGATTCTAGAGCGGCGCAAGAGACCCAGTACTTC.

This clonotype was seen many times. The CDR3 protein is CAIGTERHNEQFF. The CDR3 nucleotides read TGTGCCATCGGTACGGAGCGGCACAATGAGCAGTTCTTC. The chain uses TRBV10-3 and TRBJ2-1, with a tentative D call TRBD2 (5 bases). CDR1 is ENHRY, CDR2 SYGVKD, per germline. This CDR3 spans 13 amino acids. V was pared by 8 bases and J by 5 bases, with 13 bases between.

The J gene is TRBJ1-1, the V gene TRBV7-9; no firm D call. The CDR3 is made up of 12 amino acids. V gave up 1 base and J gave up 7 bases, with 7 bases separating them. Per germline, CDR1 SEHNR and CDR2 FQNEAQ (reference sequence). The CDR3 nucleotides read TGTGCCAGCAGCTTAGTGACCCTTGAAGCTTTCTTT. It translates to CASSLVTLEAFF.

This clonotype was detected ten times or more. The genes are TRBV9 and TRBJ2-2; D uncertain. Trimming took off 0 bases at V and 3 bases at J, with 6 bases between the two ends. Germline V CDR1 and CDR2: SGDLS, YYNGEE. The CDR3 is made up of 14 amino acids. The CDR3 loop reads CASSVALYTGELFF. In DNA, the CDR3 is TGTGCCAGCAGCGTAGCCCTTTACACCGGGGAGCTGTTTTTT.

The table lists this clonotype with many counts. The gene calls are TRBV10-3 and TRBJ2-1; D remains ambiguous. Germline values: CDR1 ENHRY, CDR2 SYGVKD. V dropped 8 bases and J dropped 6 bases, with 11 bases sitting between them. CDR3 length: 12 residues. The chain's CDR3 is CAISPKGNEQFF. CDR3 bases: TGTGCCATCTCCCCTAAAGGCAATGAGCAGTTCTTC.

The chain employs TRBV3-1 and TRBJ2-2, with D possibly being TRBD1 (5 bases). This CDR3 contains 16 residues. Germline loops: CDR1 LGHDT, CDR2 YNNKEL (reference sequence). Trimming shortened V by 4 bases and J by 6 bases, and 18 bases separated the two germline ends. The CDR3 bases are TGTGCCAGCAGCCCCCCCCAGCAAGGGGTGGCCGGGGAGCTGTTTTTT. Translating it yields CASSPPQQGVAGELFF.

This clonotype occurred many times. The chain couples TRBV28 to TRBJ1-1; D is undetermined. This CDR3 comprises 12 residues. The germline V and J ends were trimmed by 3 bases and 6 bases, with 8 bases remaining between them. Germline V gene sequence: CDR1 MDHEN, CDR2 SYDVKM. This CDR3 reads CASSFAEAEAFF. CDR3 coding DNA: TGTGCCAGCAGTTTCGCCGAGGCTGAAGCTTTCTTT.

This clonotype occurred many times. The chain recombines TRBV5-1 with TRBJ1-1, with 7 bases lining up with TRBD1. Germline V lookup: CDR1 SGHRS, CDR2 YFSETQ. Germline trimming cut 7 bases from V and 5 bases from J; bases unmatched to any gene: 8. The length of the CDR3 is 13 residues. CDR3 DNA: TGCGCCAGCGGAGAGGGGGCGCGGACTGAAGCTTTCTTT. The encoded protein is CASGEGARTEAFF.

There are many counts of this clonotype. This sequence joins TRBV28 and TRBJ1-5; TRBD1 aligns across 7 bases. The CDR3 spans 17 residues. In germline, CDR1 is MDHEN, CDR2 SYDVKM. V gave up 5 bases and J gave up 0 bases; unmatched junction bases: 10. The CDR3 sequence is CASSPRRTGNSNQPQHF. In DNA form, the CDR3 reads TGTGCCAGCAGTCCCCGAAGGACAGGCAATAGCAATCAGCCCCAGCATTTT.

This CDR3 is CASVPTDRGRSETQYF. The CDR3 region has the DNA TGTGCCAGCGTCCCCACGGACAGGGGGCGCTCCGAGACCCAGTACTTC. This sequence joins TRBV3-1 and TRBJ2-5; the match to TRBD1 covers 11 bases. V dropped 8 bases and J dropped 5; count of bases not matched to a gene: 13. Germline assignment: CDR1 LGHDT and CDR2 YNNKEL (reference sequence). CDR3 length equals 16 residues.

The CDR3 sequence: CASSLWARSPTDTQYF. Written as DNA, the CDR3 is TGTGCCAGCAGTTTATGGGCGAGAAGTCCCACAGATACGCAGTATTTT. This sequence joins TRBV27 and TRBJ2-3; D is ambiguous. Trimming removed 1 base from V and 2 bases from J, with 13 bases in between. This CDR3 comprises 16 residues. In germline, CDR1 is MNHEY, CDR2 SMNVEV (reference sequence).

This clonotype showed up just a few times. The chain joins TRBV24-1 to TRBJ2-3; 9 bases line up with TRBD1. The CDR3 runs 13 residues. The germline V gene has CDR1 KGHDR and CDR2 SFDVKD. Trimming at V came to 10 bases and at J to 3 bases, leaving 4 bases not matched to a gene. For the CDR3, the DNA is TGTGCCACTGGGACAGGGTTGACAGATACGCAGTATTTT. Protein sequence: CATGTGLTDTQYF.

At least ten counts were recorded for this clonotype. V gene TRBV7-9 combines with J gene TRBJ1-2; possibly TRBD1 for D (6 bases). This CDR3 has 15 amino acids. Germline CDR1 SEHNR, CDR2 FQNEAQ (reference sequence). V was trimmed by 1 base and J by 7 bases, leaving 16 bases between them. This chain's CDR3 is CASSLVGGAGSGYTF. The CDR3 bases are TGTGCCAGCAGCTTAGTTGGGGGCGCGGGGAGTGGCTACACCTTC.

This clonotype showed up just a few times. The gene calls are TRBV30 and TRBJ2-6; D possibly corresponds to TRBD1 (6 bases). The V end was cut by 1 base, the J end by 4 bases, with 8 bases between. CDR1 is GTSNPN and CDR2 is SVGIG in the germline V gene (reference sequence). The CDR3 contains 14 residues. The CDR3 reads CAWSDRVGANVLTF. Written as DNA, the CDR3 is TGTGCCTGGAGTGACAGGGTCGGGGCCAACGTCCTGACTTTC. Looking up the rest from reference TRBV30 and TRBJ2-6 gives the full variable domain: SQTIHQWPATLVQPVGSPLSLECTVEGTSNPNLYWYRQAAGRGLQLLFYSVGIGQISSEVPQNLSASRPQDRQFILSSKKLLLSDSGFYLCAWSDRVGANVLTFGAGSRLTVL.